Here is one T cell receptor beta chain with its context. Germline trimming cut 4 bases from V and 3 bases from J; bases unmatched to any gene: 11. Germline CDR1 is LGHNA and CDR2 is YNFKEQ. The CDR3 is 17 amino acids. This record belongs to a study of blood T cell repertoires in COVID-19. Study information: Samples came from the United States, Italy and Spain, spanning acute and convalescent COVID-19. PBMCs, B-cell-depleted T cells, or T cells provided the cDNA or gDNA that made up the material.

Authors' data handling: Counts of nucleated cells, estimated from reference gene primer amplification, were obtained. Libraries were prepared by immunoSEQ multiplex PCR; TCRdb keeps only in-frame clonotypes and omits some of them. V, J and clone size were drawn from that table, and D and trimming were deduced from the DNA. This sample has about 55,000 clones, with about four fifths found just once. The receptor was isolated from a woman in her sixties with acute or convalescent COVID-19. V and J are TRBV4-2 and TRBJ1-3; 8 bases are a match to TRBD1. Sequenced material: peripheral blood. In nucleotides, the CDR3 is TGTGCCAGCAGCCGGGACCCCCAGGGGGCGGTTGGAAACACCATATATTTT. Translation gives CASSRDPQGAVGNTIYF.